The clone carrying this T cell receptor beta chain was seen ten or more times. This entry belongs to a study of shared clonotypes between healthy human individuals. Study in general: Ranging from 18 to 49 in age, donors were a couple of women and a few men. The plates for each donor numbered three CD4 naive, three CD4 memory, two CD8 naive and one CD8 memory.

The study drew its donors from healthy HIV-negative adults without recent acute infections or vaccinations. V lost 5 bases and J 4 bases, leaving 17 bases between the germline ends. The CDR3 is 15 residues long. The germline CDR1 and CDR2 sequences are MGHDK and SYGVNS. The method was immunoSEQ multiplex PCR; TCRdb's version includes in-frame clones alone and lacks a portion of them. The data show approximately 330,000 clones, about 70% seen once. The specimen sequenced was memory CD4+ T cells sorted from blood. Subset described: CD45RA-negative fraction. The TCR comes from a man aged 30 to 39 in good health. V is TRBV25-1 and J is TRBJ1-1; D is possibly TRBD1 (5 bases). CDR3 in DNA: TGTGCCAGCAGTCTTTACCAGGGTAGTGTCACTGAAGCTTTCTTT. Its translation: CASSLYQGSVTEAFF.